The T cell receptor (beta chain) described here comes from a study of blood T cell repertoires in COVID-19. About the research overall: Acute-phase and convalescent COVID-19 samples originated in the United States, Italy and Spain.

This CDR3 is 12 amino acids long. Trimming stripped 5 bases from V and 6 bases from J, with 5 bases between. Germline V lookup: CDR1 MNHEY, CDR2 SMNVEV (reference sequence). Repertoires were generated with immunoSEQ multiplex PCR, while TCRdb's copy carries only in-frame clones and drops some. The data show around 130,000 clones, approximately 84% seen once. Participant-reported clinical history was the basis for cohort assignment. In the 2 weeks before study entry, exposed participants met a COVID-19 case, which was PCR-confirmed or clinician-diagnosed. The TCR comes from a woman between 18 and 29 years old who had been exposed to COVID-19. Sequencing was carried out using PBMCs or T cells enriched from blood (not recorded which). This rearrangement joins TRBV27 to TRBJ1-6; D remains ambiguous. The CDR3 loop reads CASSPVNSPLHF. Written as DNA, the CDR3 is TGTGCCAGCAGTCCAGTTAATTCACCCCTCCACTTT.